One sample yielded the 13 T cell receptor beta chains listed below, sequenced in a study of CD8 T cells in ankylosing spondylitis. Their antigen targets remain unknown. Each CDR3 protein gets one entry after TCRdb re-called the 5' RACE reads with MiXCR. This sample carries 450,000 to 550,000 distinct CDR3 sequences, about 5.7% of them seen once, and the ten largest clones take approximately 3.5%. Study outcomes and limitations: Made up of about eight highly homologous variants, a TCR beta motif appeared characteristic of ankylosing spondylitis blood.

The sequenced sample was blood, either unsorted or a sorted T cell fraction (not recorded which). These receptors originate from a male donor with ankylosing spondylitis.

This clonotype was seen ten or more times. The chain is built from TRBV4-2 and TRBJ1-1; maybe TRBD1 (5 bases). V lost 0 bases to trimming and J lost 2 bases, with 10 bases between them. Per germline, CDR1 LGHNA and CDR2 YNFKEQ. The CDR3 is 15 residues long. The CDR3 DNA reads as TGTGCCAGCAGCCAAGATAGAGGGGATAACACTGAAGCTTTCTTT. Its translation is CASSQDRGDNTEAFF.

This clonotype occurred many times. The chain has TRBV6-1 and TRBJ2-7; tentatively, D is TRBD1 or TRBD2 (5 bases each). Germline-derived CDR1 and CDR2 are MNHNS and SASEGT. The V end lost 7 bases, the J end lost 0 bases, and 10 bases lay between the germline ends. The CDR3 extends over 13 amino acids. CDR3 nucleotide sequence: TGTGCCAGCAAGGCAGGGAGCTCCTACGAGCAGTACTTC. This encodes CASKAGSSYEQYF.

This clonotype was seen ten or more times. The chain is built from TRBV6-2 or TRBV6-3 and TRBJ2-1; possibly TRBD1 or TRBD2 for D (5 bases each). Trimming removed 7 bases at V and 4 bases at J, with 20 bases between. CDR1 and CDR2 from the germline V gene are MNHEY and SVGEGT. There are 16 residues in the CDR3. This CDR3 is CASTQRGESIYNEQFF. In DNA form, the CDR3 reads TGTGCCAGCACTCAACGGGGCGAGAGTATTTACAATGAGCAGTTCTTC.

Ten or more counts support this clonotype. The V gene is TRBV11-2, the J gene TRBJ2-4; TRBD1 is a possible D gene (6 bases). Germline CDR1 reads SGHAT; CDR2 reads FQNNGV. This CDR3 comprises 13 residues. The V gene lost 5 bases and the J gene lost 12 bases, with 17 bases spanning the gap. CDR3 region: CASSQSGTRNQYF. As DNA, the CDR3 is TGTGCCAGCAGCCAGTCCGGGACAAGGAATCAGTACTTC.

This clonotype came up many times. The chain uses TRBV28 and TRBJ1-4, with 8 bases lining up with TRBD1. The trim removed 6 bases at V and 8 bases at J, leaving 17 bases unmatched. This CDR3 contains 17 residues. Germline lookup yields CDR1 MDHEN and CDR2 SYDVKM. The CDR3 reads CASSQATFRDRREKLFF. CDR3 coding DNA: TGTGCCAGCAGCCAGGCCACGTTCCGGGACAGGCGGGAAAAACTGTTTTTT.

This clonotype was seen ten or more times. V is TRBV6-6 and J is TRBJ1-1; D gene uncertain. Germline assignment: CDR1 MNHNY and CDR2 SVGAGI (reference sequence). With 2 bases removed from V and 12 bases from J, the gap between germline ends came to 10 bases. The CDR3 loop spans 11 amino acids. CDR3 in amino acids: CASSYGHGSFF. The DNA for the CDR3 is TGTGCCAGCAGTTACGGCCACGGATCTTTCTTT.

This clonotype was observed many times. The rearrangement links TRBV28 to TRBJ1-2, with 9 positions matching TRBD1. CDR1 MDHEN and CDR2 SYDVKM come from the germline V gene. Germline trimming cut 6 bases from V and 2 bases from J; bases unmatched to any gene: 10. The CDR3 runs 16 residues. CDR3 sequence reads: CASRKQGALRNYGYTF. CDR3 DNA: TGTGCCAGCAGGAAACAGGGGGCGTTGAGAAACTATGGCTACACCTTC.

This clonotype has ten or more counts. CDR3 sequence: CSARDYRSGEKLFF. The DNA of the CDR3 is TGCAGTGCTAGAGATTATCGCAGCGGTGAAAAACTGTTTTTT. The rearrangement links TRBV20-1 to TRBJ1-4; D call uncertain. Germline-derived CDR1 and CDR2 are DFQATT and SNEGSKA (reference sequence). The CDR3 consists of 14 residues. Deletions cut 0 bases from V and 7 bases from J, with 12 bases between.

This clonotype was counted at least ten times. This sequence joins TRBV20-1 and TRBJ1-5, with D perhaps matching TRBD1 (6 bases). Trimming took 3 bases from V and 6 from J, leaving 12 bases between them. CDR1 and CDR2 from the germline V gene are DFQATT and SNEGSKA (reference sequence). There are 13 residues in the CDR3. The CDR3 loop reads CSASRGRGQPQHF. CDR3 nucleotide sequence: TGCAGTGCTAGTAGGGGCAGGGGTCAGCCCCAGCATTTT.

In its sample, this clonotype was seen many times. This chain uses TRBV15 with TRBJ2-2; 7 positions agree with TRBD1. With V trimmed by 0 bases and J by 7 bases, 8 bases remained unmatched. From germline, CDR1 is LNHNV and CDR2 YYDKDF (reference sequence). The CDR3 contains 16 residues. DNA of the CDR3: TGTGCCACCAGCAGAGATATAAGGGGGCGCGGCGGGGAGCTGTTTTTT. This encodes CATSRDIRGRGGELFF.

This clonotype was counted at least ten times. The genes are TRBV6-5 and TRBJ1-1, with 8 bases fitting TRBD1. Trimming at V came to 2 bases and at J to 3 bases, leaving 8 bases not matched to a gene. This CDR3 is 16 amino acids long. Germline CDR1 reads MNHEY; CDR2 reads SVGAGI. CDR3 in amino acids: CASSYVRTGTYTEAFF. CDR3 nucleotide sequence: TGTGCCAGCAGTTACGTAAGGACAGGGACCTACACTGAAGCTTTCTTT.

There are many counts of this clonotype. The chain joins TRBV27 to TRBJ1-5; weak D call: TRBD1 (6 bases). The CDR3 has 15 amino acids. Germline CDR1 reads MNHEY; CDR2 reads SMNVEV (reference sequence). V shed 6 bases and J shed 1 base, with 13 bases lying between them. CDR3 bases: TGTGCCAGCAGGCCAGGGGTACGGAGCAATCAGCCCCAGCATTTT. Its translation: CASRPGVRSNQPQHF.

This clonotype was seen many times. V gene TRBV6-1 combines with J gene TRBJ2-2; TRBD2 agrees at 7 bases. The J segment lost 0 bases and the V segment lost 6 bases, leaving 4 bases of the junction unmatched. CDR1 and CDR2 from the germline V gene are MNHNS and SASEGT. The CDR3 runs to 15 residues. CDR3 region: CASSSSGANTGELFF. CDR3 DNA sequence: TGTGCCAGCAGCTCAAGCGGGGCGAACACCGGGGAGCTGTTTTTT.